These T cell receptor beta chains were read from a single sample in a study of blood T cell repertoires in COVID-19. The data were produced by immunoSEQ multiplex PCR, yet TCRdb's version contains in-frame clones alone and is incomplete. The table has roughly 390,000 clones, 85% seen once. Sample: peripheral blood. All receptors derive from a woman between 18 and 29 years old with acute or convalescent COVID-19. Both conserved end residues are part of each CDR3. Fields, in order: V gene, J gene, clone size, D gene, CDR3 protein, CDR3 DNA. A D gene is named only where the DNA matches it firmly. Only some rows state a clone size, as once, few, many or a class for expanded clones.

TRBV5-1	TRBJ2-7	-	-	CASSSDSREQYF	TGCGCCAGCAGCTCTGACAGCCGCGAGCAGTACTTC
TRBV19	TRBJ2-7	-	-	CASTPQGSYEQYF	TGTGCCAGTACCCCCCAGGGGAGTTACGAGCAGTACTTC
TRBV2	TRBJ1-6	few	-	CASSYGTKDSPLHF	TGTGCCAGCAGTTACGGGACTAAGGATTCACCCCTCCACTTT
TRBV6-6	TRBJ1-1	once	-	CASSPDRGTGTEAFF	TGTGCCAGCAGTCCCGACCGCGGGACCGGCACTGAAGCTTTCTTT
TRBV6-1	TRBJ2-1	-	-	CASSEGWSSYNEQFF	TGTGCCAGCAGTGAAGGGTGGAGCTCCTACAATGAGCAGTTCTTC
TRBV4-1	TRBJ2-1	-	-	CASSLTTSSYNEQFF	TGCGCCAGCAGCCTCACTACGAGCTCCTACAATGAGCAGTTCTTC
TRBV28	TRBJ1-3	-	-	CASSLFQGRGNTIYF	TGTGCCAGCAGTTTATTCCAGGGGAGAGGAAACACCATATATTTT
TRBV2	TRBJ1-5	-	TRBD1	CASRETGGNQPQHF	TGTGCCAGCAGGGAAACAGGGGGCAATCAGCCCCAGCATTTT
TRBV9	TRBJ2-2	-	TRBD1	CASSVARDRGNTGELFF	TGTGCCAGCAGCGTAGCGAGGGACAGGGGTAACACCGGGGAGCTGTTTTTT
TRBV2	TRBJ2-2	-	TRBD1	CASSGDRAAHTGELFF	TGTGCCAGCAGTGGAGACAGGGCCGCCCACACCGGGGAGCTGTTTTTT